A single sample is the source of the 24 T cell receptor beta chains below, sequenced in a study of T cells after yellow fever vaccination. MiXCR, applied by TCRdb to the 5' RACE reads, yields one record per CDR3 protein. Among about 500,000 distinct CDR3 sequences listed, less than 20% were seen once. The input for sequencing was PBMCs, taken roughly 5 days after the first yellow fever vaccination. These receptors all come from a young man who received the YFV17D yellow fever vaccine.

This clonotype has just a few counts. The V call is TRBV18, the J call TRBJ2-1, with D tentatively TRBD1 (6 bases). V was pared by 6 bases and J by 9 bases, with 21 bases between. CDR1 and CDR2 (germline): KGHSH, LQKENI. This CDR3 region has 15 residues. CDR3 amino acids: CASSPPGQGLGEQFF. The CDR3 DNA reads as TGTGCCAGCTCGCCGCCAGGGCAGGGGTTAGGTGAGCAGTTCTTC.

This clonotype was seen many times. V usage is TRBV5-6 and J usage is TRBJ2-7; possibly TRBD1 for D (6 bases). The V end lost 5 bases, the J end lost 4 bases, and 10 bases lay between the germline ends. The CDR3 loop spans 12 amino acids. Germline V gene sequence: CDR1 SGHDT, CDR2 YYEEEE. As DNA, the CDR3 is TGTGCCAGCAGTCGGGACAAATACGAGCAGTACGTC. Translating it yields CASSRDKYEQYV.

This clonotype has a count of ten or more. Written as DNA, the CDR3 is TGTGCCAGTAGTCGCCAACAGCTTAACTATGGCTACACCTTC. Amino acids: CASSRQQLNYGYTF. V gene TRBV19 combines with J gene TRBJ1-2; D is unclear. Deletions cut 5 bases from V and 1 base from J, with 11 bases between. The CDR3 spans 14 residues. Germline CDR1 LNHDA, CDR2 SQIVND (reference sequence).

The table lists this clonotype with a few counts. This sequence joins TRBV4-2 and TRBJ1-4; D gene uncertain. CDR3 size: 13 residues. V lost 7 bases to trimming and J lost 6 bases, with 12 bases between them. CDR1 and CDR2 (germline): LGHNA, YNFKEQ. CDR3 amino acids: CASKPWRDEKLFF. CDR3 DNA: TGTGCCAGCAAACCCTGGAGGGATGAAAAACTGTTTTTT.

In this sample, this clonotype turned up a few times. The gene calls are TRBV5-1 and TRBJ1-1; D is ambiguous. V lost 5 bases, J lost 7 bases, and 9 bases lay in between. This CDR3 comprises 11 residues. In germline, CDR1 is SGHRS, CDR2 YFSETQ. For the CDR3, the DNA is TGCGCCAGCAGGAAAGACCTTGAAGCTTTCTTT. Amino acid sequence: CASRKDLEAFF.

For the CDR3, the DNA is TGTGCCATCAGGCTAGCGGTCCAGGGCAATGAGCAGTTCTTC. Amino acid sequence: CAIRLAVQGNEQFF. This chain connects TRBV10-3 to TRBJ2-1, with 7 positions matching TRBD2. Germline CDR1 and CDR2: ENHRY and SYGVKD. With V trimmed by 6 bases and J by 6 bases, 8 bases remained unmatched. This CDR3 contains 14 residues.

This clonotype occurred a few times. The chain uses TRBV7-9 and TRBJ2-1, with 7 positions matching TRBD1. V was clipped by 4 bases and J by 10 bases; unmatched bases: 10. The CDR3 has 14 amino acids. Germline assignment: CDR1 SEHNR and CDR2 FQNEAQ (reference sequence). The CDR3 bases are TGTGCCAGCAGCTACCTAACAGGGGCCGGCGAGCAGTTCTTC. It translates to CASSYLTGAGEQFF.

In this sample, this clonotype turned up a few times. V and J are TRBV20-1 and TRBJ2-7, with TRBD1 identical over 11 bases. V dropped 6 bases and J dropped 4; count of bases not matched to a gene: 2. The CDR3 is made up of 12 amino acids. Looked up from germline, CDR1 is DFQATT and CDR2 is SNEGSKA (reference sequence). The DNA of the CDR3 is TGCAGTGCCGGACAGGGGGCGTACGAGCAGTACTTC. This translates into CSAGQGAYEQYF.

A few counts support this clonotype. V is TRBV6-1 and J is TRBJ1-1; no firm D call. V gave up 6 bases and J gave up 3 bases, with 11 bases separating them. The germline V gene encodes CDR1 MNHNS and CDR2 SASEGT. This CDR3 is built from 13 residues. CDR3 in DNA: TGTGCCAGCAGCACGACCGCGGACACTGAAGCTTTCTTT. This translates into CASSTTADTEAFF.

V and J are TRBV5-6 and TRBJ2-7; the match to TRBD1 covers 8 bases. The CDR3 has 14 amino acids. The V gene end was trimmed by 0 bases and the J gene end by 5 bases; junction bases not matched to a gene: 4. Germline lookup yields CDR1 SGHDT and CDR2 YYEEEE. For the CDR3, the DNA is TGTGCCAGCAGCTTGGGGGACAGGACCCACGAGCAGTACTTC. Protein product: CASSLGDRTHEQYF.

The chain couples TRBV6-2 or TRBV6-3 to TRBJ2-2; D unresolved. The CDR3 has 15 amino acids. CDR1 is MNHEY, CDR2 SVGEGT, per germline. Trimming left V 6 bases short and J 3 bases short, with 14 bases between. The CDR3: CASRSPHDYTGELFF. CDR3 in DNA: TGTGCCAGCAGATCTCCTCATGACTACACCGGGGAGCTGTTTTTT.

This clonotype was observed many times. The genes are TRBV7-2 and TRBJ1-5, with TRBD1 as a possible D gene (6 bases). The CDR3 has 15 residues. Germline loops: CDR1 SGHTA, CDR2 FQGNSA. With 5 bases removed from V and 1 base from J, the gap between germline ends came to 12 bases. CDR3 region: CASSTQGVSNQPQHF. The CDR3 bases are TGTGCCAGCAGCACACAGGGAGTAAGCAATCAGCCCCAGCATTTT.

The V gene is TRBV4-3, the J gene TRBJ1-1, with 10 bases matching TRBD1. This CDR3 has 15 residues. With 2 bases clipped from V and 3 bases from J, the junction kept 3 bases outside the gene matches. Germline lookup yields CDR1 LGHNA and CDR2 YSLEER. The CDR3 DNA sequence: TGCGCCAGCAGCCAAAAGGACAGGGGGGACACTGAAGCTTTCTTT. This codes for CASSQKDRGDTEAFF.

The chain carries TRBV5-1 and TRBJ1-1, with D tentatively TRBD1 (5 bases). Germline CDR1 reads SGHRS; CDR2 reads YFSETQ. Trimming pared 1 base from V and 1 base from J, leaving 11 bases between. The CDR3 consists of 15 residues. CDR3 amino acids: CASSLTPGTNTEAFF. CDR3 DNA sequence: TGCGCCAGCAGCTTGACTCCTGGGACGAACACTGAAGCTTTCTTT. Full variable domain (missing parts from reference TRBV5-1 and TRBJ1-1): KAGVTQTPRYLIKTRGQQVTLSCSPISGHRSVSWYQQTPGQGLQFLFEYFSETQRNKGNFPGRFSGRQFSNSRSEMNVSTLELGDSALYLCASSLTPGTNTEAFFGQGTRLTVV.

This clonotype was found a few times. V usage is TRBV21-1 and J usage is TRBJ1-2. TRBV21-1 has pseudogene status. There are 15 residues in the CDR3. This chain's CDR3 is CASSKVGKKKYGYTF. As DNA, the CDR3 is TGTGCCAGCAGCAAAGTCGGCAAAAAAAAATATGGCTACACCTTC.

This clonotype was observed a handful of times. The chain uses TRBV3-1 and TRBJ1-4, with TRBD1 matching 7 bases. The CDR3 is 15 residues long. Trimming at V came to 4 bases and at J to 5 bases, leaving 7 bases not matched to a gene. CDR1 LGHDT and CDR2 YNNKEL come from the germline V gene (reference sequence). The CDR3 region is CASSRPEQGNEKLFF. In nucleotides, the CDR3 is TGTGCCAGCAGCCGGCCAGAACAGGGGAATGAAAAACTGTTTTTT. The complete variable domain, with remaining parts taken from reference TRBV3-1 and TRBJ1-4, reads DTAVSQTPKYLVTQMGNDKSIKCEQNLGHDTMYWYKQDSKKFLKIMFSYNNKELIINETVPNRFSPKSPDKAHLNLHINSLELGDSAVYFCASSRPEQGNEKLFFGSGTQLSVL.

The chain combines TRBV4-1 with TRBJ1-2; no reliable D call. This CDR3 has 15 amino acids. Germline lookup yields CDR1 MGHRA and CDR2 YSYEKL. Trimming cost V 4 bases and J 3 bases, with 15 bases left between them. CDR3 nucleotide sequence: TGCGCCAGCAGCCTTCGCGGCCGTTCCGACTATGGCTACACCTTC. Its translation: CASSLRGRSDYGYTF.

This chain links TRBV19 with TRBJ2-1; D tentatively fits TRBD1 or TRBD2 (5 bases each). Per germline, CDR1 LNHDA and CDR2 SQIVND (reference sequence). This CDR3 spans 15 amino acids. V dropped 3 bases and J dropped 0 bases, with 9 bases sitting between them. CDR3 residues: CASSMGESSYNEQFF. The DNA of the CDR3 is TGTGCCAGTAGTATGGGGGAAAGCTCCTACAATGAGCAGTTCTTC. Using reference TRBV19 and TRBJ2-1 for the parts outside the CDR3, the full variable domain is DGGITQSPKYLFRKEGQNVTLSCEQNLNHDAMYWYRQDPGQGLRLIYYSQIVNDFQKGDIAEGYSVSREKKESFPLTVTSAQKNPTAFYLCASSMGESSYNEQFFGPGTRLTVL.

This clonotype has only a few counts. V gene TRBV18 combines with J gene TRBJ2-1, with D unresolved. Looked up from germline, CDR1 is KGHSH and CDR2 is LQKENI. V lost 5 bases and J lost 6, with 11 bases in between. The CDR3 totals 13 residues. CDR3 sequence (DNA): TGTGCCAGCTCAGATGCCGGGTTCAATGAGCAGTTCTTC. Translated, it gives CASSDAGFNEQFF.

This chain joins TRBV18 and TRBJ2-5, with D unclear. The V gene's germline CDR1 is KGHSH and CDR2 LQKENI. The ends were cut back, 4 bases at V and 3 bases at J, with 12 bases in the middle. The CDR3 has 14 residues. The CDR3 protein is CASSQTSTEETQYF. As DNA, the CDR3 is TGTGCCAGCTCACAGACCTCAACTGAAGAGACCCAGTACTTC.

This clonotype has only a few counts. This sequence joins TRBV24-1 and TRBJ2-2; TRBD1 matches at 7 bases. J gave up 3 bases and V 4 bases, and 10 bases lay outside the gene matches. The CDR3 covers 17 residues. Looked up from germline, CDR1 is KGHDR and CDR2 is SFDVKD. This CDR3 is CATSDQRQGSDTGELFF. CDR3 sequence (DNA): TGTGCCACCAGTGACCAGCGACAGGGTTCCGACACCGGGGAGCTGTTTTTT.

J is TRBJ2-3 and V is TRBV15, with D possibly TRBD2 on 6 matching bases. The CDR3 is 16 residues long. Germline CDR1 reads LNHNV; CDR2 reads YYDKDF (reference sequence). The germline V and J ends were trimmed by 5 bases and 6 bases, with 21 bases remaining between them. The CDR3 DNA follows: TGTGCCACCAGCCCTCGCCCCGGGACTGCAGGGGATACGCAGTATTTT. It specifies CATSPRPGTAGDTQYF.

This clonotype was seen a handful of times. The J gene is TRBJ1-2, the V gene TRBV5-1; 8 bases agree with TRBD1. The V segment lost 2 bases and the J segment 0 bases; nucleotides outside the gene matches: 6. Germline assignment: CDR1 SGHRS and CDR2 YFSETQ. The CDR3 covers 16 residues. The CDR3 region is CASSFPGGATNYGYTF. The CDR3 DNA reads TGCGCCAGCAGCTTTCCAGGGGGCGCGACTAACTATGGCTACACCTTC.

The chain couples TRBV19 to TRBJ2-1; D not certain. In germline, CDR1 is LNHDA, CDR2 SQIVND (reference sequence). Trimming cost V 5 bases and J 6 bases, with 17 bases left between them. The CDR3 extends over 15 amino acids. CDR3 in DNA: TGTGCCAGTAGTCTGACCATAGGACCCACCAATGAGCAGTTCTTC. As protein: CASSLTIGPTNEQFF.